The rows below give T cell receptor beta chains drawn from one sample of a study of CD8 T cells in Susac syndrome. Via MiXCR, TCRdb re-called the immunoSEQ multiplex PCR reads, giving one row per CDR3 protein. The sample lists roughly 75,000 distinct CDR3 sequences, 93% seen once, with around 0.15% in the top ten. Sequencing was performed on CD4+ T cells from PBMCs. The receptors originated from a human donor with Susac syndrome. Each CDR3 is given with its conserved first and last residue. D genes are given only for firm matches. Clone size is given for some rows only: seen once, a few or many times, or a class if the clone is expanded.

D,V,J,size,CDR3,DNA
TRBD1,TRBV7-9,TRBJ2-5,NA,CASSPLTGVVQETQYF,TGTGCCAGCAGCCCCCTTACAGGGGTAGTTCAAGAGACCCAGTACTTC
NA,TRBV20-1,TRBJ1-2,NA,CSASHLLYGYTF,TGCAGTGCTAGTCACTTGCTCTATGGCTACACCTTC
NA,TRBV7-2,TRBJ2-3,NA,CASSFGLRDWDTQYF,TGTGCCAGCAGCTTCGGCCTTAGGGACTGGGATACGCAGTATTTT
NA,TRBV11-3,TRBJ2-5,NA,CASSLEVAGTQYF,TGTGCCAGCAGCTTAGAGGTGGCGGGGACCCAGTACTTC
NA,TRBV6-5,TRBJ1-1,NA,CASSYSLGRGTEAFF,TGTGCCAGCAGTTACTCATTAGGTAGGGGCACTGAAGCTTTCTTT
NA,TRBV7-9,TRBJ1-1,NA,CASSRYPRENTEAFF,TGTGCCAGCAGCCGCTACCCCCGGGAGAACACTGAAGCTTTCTTT
NA,TRBV19,TRBJ1-4,few,CASSSRTVATNEKLFF,TGTGCCAGTAGTTCCCGGACGGTTGCAACTAATGAAAAACTGTTTTTT
NA,TRBV29-1,TRBJ1-1,few,CSVEDSGGTTEAFF,TGCAGCGTTGAAGATTCGGGGGGGACTACTGAAGCTTTCTTT
NA,TRBV12-5,TRBJ1-5,NA,CASGFHRTGNQPQHF,TGTGCTAGTGGTTTCCACAGGACTGGCAATCAGCCCCAGCATTTT
TRBD1,TRBV18,TRBJ1-1,NA,CASSLGQGLTEAFF,TGTGCCAGCTCGCTGGGACAGGGGTTGACTGAAGCTTTCTTT
NA,TRBV7-9,TRBJ2-1,NA,CASSLWNEQFF,TGTGCCAGCAGCTTATGGAATGAGCAGTTCTTC
NA,TRBV6-2/TRBV6-3,TRBJ1-2,NA,CATGRDYYGYTF,TGTGCCACCGGCCGGGACTACTATGGCTACACCTTC
NA,TRBV5-1,TRBJ2-1,NA,CASSNSSYNEQFF,TGCGCCAGCAGCAACAGCTCCTACAATGAGCAGTTCTTC
TRBD1,TRBV30,TRBJ2-1,NA,CAWSKNGQGFRSYNEQFF,TGTGCCTGGAGTAAAAATGGACAGGGATTTCGATCCTACAATGAGCAGTTCTTC
NA,TRBV4-2,TRBJ2-5,few,CASSPPGSWGETQYF,TGTGCCAGCAGCCCGCCGGGCTCGTGGGGAGAGACCCAGTACTTC
NA,TRBV20-1,TRBJ1-5,NA,CSVPGTRIKKGDNQPQHF,TGCAGTGTCCCCGGGACACGGATCAAAAAGGGGGACAATCAGCCCCAGCATTTT
NA,TRBV6-2/TRBV6-3,TRBJ2-2,NA,CASSQGGAGELFF,TGTGCCAGCAGTCAGGGGGGTGCCGGGGAGCTGTTTTTT
NA,TRBV18,TRBJ2-5,NA,CASSPHQGRETQYF,TGTGCCAGCTCACCACATCAGGGAAGGGAGACCCAGTACTTC
TRBD2,TRBV5-1,TRBJ2-1,NA,CASSLTASGDNEQFF,TGCGCCAGCAGCTTGACTGCTAGCGGGGATAATGAGCAGTTCTTC
TRBD2,TRBV18,TRBJ2-7,NA,CASSRTSGALGEQYF,TGTGCCAGCTCACGGACTAGCGGGGCATTGGGAGAGCAGTACTTC
TRBD1,TRBV30,TRBJ1-1,NA,CAGGTGASMNTEAFF,TGTGCCGGGGGGACAGGAGCTTCTATGAACACTGAAGCTTTCTTT
NA,TRBV6-5,TRBJ1-2,NA,CASTQGLLYGYTF,TGTGCCAGCACCCAGGGGCTTCTCTATGGCTACACCTTC
TRBD1,TRBV30,TRBJ1-2,NA,CAWTVDRDNYGYTF,TGTGCCTGGACGGTGGACAGGGATAATTATGGCTACACCTTC
TRBD1,TRBV7-2,TRBJ2-7,NA,CASSRTGGYEQYF,TGTGCCAGCAGCCGGACAGGGGGCTACGAGCAGTACTTC